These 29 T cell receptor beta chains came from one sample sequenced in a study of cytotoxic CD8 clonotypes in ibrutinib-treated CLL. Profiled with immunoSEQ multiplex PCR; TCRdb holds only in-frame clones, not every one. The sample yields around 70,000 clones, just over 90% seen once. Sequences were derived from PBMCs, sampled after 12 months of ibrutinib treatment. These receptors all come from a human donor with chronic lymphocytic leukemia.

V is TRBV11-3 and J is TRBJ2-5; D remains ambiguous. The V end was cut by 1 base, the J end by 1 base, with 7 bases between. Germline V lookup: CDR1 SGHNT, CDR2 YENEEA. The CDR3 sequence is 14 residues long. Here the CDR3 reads CASSLGLGQETQYF. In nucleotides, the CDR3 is TGTGCCAGCAGCTTAGGTTTGGGCCAAGAGACCCAGTACTTC. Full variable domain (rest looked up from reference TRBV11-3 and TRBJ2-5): EAGVVQSPRYKIIEKKQPVAFWCNPISGHNTLYWYLQNLGQGPELLIRYENEEAVDDSQLPKDRFSAERLKGVDSTLKIQPAELGDSAVYLCASSLGLGQETQYFGPGTRLLVL.

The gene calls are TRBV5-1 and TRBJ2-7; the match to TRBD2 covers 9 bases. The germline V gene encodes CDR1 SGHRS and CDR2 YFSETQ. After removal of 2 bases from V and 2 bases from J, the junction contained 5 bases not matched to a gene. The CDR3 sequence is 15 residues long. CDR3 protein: CASSLTSGLAYEQYF. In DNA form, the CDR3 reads TGCGCCAGCAGCTTAACTAGCGGGTTGGCCTACGAGCAGTACTTC.

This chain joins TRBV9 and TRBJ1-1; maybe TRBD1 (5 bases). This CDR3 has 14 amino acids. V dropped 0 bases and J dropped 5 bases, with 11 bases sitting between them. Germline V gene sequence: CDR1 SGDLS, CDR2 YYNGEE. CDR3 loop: CASSVDLGPTEAFF. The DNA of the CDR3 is TGTGCCAGCAGCGTAGATCTGGGGCCGACTGAAGCTTTCTTT.

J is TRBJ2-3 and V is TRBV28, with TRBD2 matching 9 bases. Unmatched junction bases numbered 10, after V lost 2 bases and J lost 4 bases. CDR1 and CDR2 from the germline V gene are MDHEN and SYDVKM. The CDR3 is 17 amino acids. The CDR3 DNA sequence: TGTGCCAGCAGTTTAAGTGGCGGGAGGGCCGCGGCAGATACGCAGTATTTT. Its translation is CASSLSGGRAAADTQYF.

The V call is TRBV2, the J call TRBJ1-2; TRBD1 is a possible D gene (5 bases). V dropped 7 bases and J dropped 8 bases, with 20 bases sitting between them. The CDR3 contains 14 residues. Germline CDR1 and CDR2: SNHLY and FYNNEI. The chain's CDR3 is CASKRRRDSVGYTF. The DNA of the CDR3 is TGTGCCAGCAAGAGACGGAGGGACTCAGTGGGCTACACCTTC. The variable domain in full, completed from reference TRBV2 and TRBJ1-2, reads EPEVTQTPSHQVTQMGQEVILRCVPISNHLYFYWYRQILGQKVEFLVSFYNNEISEKSEIFDDQFSVERPDGSNFTLKIRSTKLEDSAMYFCASKRRRDSVGYTFGSGTRLTVV.

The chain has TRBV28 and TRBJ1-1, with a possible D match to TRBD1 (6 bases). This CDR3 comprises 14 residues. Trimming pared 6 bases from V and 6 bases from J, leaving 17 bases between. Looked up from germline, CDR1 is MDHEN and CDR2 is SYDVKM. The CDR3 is CASSVAGQLAEAFF. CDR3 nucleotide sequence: TGTGCCAGCAGCGTGGCAGGACAGTTGGCTGAAGCTTTCTTT.

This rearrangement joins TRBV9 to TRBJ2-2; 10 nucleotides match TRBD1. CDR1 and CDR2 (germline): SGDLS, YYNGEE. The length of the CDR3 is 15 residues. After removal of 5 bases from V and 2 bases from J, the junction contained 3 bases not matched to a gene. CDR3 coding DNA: TGTGCCAGCAGGCTGACAGGGGGCAACACCGGGGAGCTGTTTTTT. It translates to CASRLTGGNTGELFF.

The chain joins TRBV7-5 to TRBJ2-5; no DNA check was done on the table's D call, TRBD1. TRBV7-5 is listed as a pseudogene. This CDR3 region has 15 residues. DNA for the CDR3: TGTGTCAGAAGCTGGACGGACAGGGATTGGGAGACCCAGTACTTC. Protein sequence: CVRSWTDRDWETQYF.

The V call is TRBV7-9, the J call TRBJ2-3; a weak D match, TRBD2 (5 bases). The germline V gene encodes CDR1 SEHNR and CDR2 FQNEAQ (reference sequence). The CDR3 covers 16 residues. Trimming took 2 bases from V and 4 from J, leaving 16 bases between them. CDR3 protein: CASSLTGRLASDTQYF. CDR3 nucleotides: TGTGCCAGCAGCTTAACGGGGAGACTGGCATCAGATACGCAGTATTTT.

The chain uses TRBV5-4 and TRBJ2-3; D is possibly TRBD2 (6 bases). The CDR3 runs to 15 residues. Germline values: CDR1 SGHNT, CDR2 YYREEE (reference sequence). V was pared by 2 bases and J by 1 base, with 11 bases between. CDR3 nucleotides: TGTGCCAGCAGCTTAAAGGCTAGCGGCACAGATACGCAGTATTTT. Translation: CASSLKASGTDTQYF. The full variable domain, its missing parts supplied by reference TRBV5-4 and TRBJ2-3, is ETGVTQSPTHLIKTRGQQVTLRCSSQSGHNTVSWYQQALGQGPQFIFQYYREEENGRGNFPPRFSGLQFPNYSSELNVNALELDDSALYLCASSLKASGTDTQYFGPGTRLTVL.

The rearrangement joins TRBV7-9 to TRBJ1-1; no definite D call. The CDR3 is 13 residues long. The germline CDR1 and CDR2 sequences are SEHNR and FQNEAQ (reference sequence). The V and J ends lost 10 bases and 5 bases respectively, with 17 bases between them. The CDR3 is CANRKGLGTEAFF. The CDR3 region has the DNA TGTGCCAACCGAAAGGGATTGGGTACTGAAGCTTTCTTT.

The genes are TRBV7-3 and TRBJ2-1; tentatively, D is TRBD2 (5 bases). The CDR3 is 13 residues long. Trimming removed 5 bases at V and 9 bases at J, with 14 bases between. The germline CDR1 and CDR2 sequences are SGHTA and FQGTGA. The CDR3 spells CASSRWGDSEQFF. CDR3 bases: TGTGCCAGCAGCCGGTGGGGAGATTCTGAGCAGTTCTTC.

The CDR3 DNA follows: TGTGCCAGCAGTTACCCCCACAGGGGGTACGGCTACACCTTC. Protein: CASSYPHRGYGYTF. The chain employs TRBV6-5 and TRBJ1-2; 8 bases fit TRBD1. This CDR3 has 14 residues. The germline gives CDR1 MNHEY, CDR2 SVGAGI. The V segment lost 2 bases and the J segment 8 bases; nucleotides outside the gene matches: 7.

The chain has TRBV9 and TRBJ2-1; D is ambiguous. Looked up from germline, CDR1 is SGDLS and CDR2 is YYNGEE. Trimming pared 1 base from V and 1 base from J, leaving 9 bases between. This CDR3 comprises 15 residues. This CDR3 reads CASSVTALSYNEQFF. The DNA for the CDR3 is TGTGCCAGCAGCGTAACGGCCCTTTCCTACAATGAGCAGTTCTTC.

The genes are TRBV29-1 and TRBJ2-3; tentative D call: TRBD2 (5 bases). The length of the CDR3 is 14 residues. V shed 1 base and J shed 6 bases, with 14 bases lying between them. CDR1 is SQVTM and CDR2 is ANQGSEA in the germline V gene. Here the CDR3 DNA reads TGCAGCGTTGAAGTCAGCGGCACGTCGGATACGCAGTATTTT. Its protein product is CSVEVSGTSDTQYF.

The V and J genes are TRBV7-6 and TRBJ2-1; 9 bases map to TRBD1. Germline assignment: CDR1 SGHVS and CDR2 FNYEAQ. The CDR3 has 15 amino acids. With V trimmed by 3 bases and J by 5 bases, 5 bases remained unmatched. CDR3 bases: TGTGCCAGCAGCTTCGGGACAGGGAACCACAATGAGCAGTTCTTC. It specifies CASSFGTGNHNEQFF.

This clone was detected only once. Here the CDR3 DNA reads TGTGCCAGCAGCTTAGGGGAGGGCTCAGCTTTCTTT. Protein product: CASSLGEGSAFF. The gene calls are TRBV11-3 and TRBJ1-1; D is ambiguous. Germline values: CDR1 SGHNT, CDR2 YENEEA. The CDR3 sequence is 12 residues long. V lost 1 base to trimming and J lost 10 bases, with 10 bases between them.

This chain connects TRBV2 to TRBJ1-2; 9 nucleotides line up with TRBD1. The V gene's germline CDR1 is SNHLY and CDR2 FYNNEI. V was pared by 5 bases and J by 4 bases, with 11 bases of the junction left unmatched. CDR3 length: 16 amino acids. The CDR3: CASSLSSGTGTYGYTF. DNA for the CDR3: TGTGCCAGCAGTCTTAGTTCGGGGACAGGGACCTATGGCTACACCTTC.

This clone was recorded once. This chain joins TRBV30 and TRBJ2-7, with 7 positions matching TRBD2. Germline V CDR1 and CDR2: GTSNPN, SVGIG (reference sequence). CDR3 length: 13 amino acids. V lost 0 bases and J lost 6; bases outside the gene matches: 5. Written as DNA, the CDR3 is TGTGCCTGGAGTGTACAGAGGGAGGGCGAGCAGTACTTC. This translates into CAWSVQREGEQYF.

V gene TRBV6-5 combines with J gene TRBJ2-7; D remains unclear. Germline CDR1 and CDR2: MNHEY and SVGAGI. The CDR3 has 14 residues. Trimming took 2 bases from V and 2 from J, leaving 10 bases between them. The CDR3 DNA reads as TGTGCCAGCAGTTACCCCCTTCACCCCTACGAGCAGTACTTC. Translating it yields CASSYPLHPYEQYF.

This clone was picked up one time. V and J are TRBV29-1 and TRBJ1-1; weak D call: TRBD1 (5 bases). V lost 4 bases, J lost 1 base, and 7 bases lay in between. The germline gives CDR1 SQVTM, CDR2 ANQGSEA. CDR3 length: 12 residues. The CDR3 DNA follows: TGCAGCGTTGGGGGGGAGAACACTGAAGCTTTCTTT. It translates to CSVGGENTEAFF.

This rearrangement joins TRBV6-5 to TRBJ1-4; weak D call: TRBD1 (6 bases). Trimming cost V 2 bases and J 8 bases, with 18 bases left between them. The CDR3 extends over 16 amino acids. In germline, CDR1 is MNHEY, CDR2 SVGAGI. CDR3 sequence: CASSYTWTEAFEKLFF. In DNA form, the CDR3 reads TGTGCCAGCAGTTACACCTGGACAGAGGCTTTCGAAAAACTGTTTTTT.

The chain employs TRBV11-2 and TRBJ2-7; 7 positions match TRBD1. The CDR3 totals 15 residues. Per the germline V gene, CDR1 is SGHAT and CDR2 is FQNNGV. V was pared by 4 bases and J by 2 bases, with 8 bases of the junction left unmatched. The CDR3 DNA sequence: TGTGCCAGCAGCTCCTCCGGGACAGCTACCTACGAGCAGTACTTC. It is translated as CASSSSGTATYEQYF.

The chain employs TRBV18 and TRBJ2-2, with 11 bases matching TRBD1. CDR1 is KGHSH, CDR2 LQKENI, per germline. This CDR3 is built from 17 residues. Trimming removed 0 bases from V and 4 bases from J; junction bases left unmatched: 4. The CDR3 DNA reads TGTGCCAGCTCACCACCGGTGGGACAGGGGGTCACCGGGGAGCTGTTTTTT. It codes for CASSPPVGQGVTGELFF.

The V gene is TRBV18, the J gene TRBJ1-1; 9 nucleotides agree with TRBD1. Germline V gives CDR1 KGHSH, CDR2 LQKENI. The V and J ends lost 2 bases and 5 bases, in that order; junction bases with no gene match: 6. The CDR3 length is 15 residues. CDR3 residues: CASSPGTGRKTEAFF. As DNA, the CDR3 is TGTGCCAGCTCACCAGGGACAGGGAGGAAAACTGAAGCTTTCTTT. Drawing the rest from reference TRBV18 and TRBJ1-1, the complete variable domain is NAGVMQNPRHLVRRRGQEARLRCSPMKGHSHVYWYRQLPEEGLKFMVYLQKENIIDESGMPKERFSAEFPKEGPSILRIQQVVRGDSAAYFCASSPGTGRKTEAFFGQGTRLTVV.

The CDR3 region has the DNA TGTGCCACCAGCAGAGTTGGGACAGGGGTAGTTTTCGGTGGCTACACCTTC. This translates into CATSRVGTGVVFGGYTF. V and J are TRBV15 and TRBJ1-2; TRBD1 matches at 10 bases. The CDR3 is made up of 17 amino acids. Looked up from germline, CDR1 is LNHNV and CDR2 is YYDKDF (reference sequence). With V trimmed by 1 base and J by 7 bases, 12 bases remained unmatched.

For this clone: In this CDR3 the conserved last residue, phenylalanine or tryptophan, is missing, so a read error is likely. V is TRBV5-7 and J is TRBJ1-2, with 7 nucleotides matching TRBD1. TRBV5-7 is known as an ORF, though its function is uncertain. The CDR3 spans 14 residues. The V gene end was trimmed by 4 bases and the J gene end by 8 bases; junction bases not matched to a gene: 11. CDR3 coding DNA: TGTGCCAGCAGCACAGAAAAAAGGGACAGAGGCTACACCCTC. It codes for CASSTEKRDRGYTL.

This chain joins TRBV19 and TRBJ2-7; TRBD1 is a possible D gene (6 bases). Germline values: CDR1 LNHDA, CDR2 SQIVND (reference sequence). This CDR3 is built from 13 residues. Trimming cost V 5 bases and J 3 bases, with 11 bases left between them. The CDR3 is CASSLTGSYEQYF. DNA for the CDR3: TGTGCCAGTAGTTTGACAGGTAGCTACGAGCAGTACTTC.

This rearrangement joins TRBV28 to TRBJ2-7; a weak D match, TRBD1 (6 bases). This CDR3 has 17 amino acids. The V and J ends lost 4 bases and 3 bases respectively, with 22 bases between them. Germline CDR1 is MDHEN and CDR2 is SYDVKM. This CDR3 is CASSSTRGRGLIYEQYF. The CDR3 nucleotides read TGTGCCAGCAGTTCGACTCGAGGCAGGGGTCTCATCTACGAGCAGTACTTC. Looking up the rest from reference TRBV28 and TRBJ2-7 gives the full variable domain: DVKVTQSSRYLVKRTGEKVFLECVQDMDHENMFWYRQDPGLGLRLIYFSYDVKMKEKGDIPEGYSVSREKKERFSLILESASTNQTSMYLCASSSTRGRGLIYEQYFGPGTRLTVT.